This T cell receptor beta chain was found in a study of vaccination effects on CD4 cells after COVID-19. General observations from the study: Most post-vaccine spike-reactive clones in convalescents were new, not infection-derived. Clones from infection and from vaccination both contracted markedly late after vaccination.

Libraries were prepared by immunoSEQ multiplex PCR; TCRdb keeps only in-frame clonotypes and omits some of them. The data contain around 26,000 clones, 75% to 80% of them singletons. V shed 2 bases and J shed 0 bases, with 9 bases lying between them. Germline V CDR1 and CDR2: SGHKS, YYEKEE (reference sequence). The CDR3 loop spans 15 amino acids. With regard to this clone: Its antigen remains unidentified.

Antigen-specific CD4+ T cell clonotypes were called by their expansion after viral peptide-pool culture in ViraFEST. Subsequent to a culture period of under 11 days, CD4+ T cells were isolated. From March to December 2020, the person had a SARS-CoV-2 infection that was confirmed by PCR. Each culture had half its medium swapped for IL-2 medium on days 3 and 7. The material was CD4+ T cells from PBMCs cultured with HCoV-NL63 spike peptides, obtained before COVID-19 vaccination. The rearrangement links TRBV5-5 to TRBJ2-1; D is perhaps TRBD1 (6 bases). The TCR was taken from a human donor who had a prior SARS-CoV-2 infection. CDR3 bases: TGTGCCAGCAGCTTCATAGGGGGCTCCTACAATGAGCAGTTCTTC. This codes for CASSFIGGSYNEQFF.